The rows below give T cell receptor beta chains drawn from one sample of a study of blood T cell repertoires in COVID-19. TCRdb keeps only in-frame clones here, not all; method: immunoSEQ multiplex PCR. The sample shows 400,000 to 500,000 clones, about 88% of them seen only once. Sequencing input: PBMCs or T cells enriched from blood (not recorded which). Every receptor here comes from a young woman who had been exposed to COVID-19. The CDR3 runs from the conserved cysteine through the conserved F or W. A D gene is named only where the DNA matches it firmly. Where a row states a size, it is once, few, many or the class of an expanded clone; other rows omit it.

CASSGTHNQPQHF | TGTGCCAGTAGTGGGACACACAATCAGCCCCAGCATTTT | TRBV19 | - | TRBJ1-5 | -
CASSDRGYEQYF | TGTGCCAGCAGTGACCGGGGCTACGAGCAGTACTTC | TRBV7-9 | - | TRBJ2-7 | -
CASSLTQGNAYGYTF | TGTGCCAGCAGTTTAACACAGGGTAATGCCTATGGCTACACCTTC | TRBV28 | - | TRBJ1-2 | -
CASSQDPYLSSYEQYF | TGTGCCAGCAGCCAAGACCCGTACCTGAGCTCCTACGAGCAGTACTTC | TRBV14 | - | TRBJ2-7 | -
CASSPEGQPNKQYF | TGTGCCAGTAGCCCCGAGGGACAGCCGAATAAGCAGTACTTC | TRBV19 | - | TRBJ2-7 | TRBD1
CASSDPKALAGEGDTQYF | TGTGCCAGCAGTGACCCGAAAGCTCTAGCGGGAGAAGGGGATACGCAGTATTTT | TRBV25-1 | - | TRBJ2-3 | TRBD2
CASSLTGSSLSNQPQHF | TGTGCCAGCAGCTTGACAGGGTCATCACTTAGCAATCAGCCCCAGCATTTT | TRBV7-2 | - | TRBJ1-5 | TRBD1
CSVEWLVYKYNEQFF | TGCAGCGTTGAATGGCTAGTATACAAATACAATGAGCAGTTCTTC | TRBV29-1 | - | TRBJ2-1 | -
CASSPPGELNTEAFF | TGTGCCAGCAGCCCGCCCGGGGAACTGAACACTGAAGCTTTCTTT | TRBV7-9 | - | TRBJ1-1 | -
CASSYDVAGLGTDTQYF | TGTGCCAGCAGTTACGATGTAGCGGGGTTAGGGACAGATACGCAGTATTTT | TRBV6-2/TRBV6-3 | - | TRBJ2-3 | TRBD2
CASSHRGSSGNTIYF | TGTGCCAGTAGTCACAGGGGCTCCTCTGGAAACACCATATATTTT | TRBV19 | - | TRBJ1-3 | TRBD1
CASSTLGGTSYNEQFF | TGTGCCAGCAGTACCCTAGGGGGTACTTCCTACAATGAGCAGTTCTTC | TRBV6-4 | - | TRBJ2-1 | -
CASSYDRTSGGDEQFF | TGTGCCAGCAGTTACGACCGGACTTCGGGGGGCGATGAGCAGTTCTTC | TRBV6-5 | - | TRBJ2-1 | -
CAGRGGLNSPLHF | TGTGCCGGACGGGGGGGCCTTAATTCACCCCTCCACTTT | TRBV2 | few | TRBJ1-6 | -
CASSQEATQYF | TGCGCCAGCAGCCAAGAGGCTACGCAGTATTTT | TRBV4-1 | once | TRBJ2-3 | -
CASSLQGQGFIANEQFF | TGTGCCAGCAGCTTACAGGGACAGGGGTTCATTGCCAATGAGCAGTTCTTC | TRBV7-9 | - | TRBJ2-1 | TRBD1
CASSSTGYSNQPQHF | TGTGCCAGCAGTTCGACGGGGTATAGCAATCAGCCCCAGCATTTT | TRBV2 | - | TRBJ1-5 | -
CASTIMGAGDQETQYF | TGTGCCAGCACCATAATGGGCGCGGGAGACCAAGAGACCCAGTACTTC | TRBV12-1 | - | TRBJ2-5 | -
CATSDLGTGTDTQYF | TGTGCCACCAGTGATTTGGGGACTGGCACAGATACGCAGTATTTT | TRBV24-1 | - | TRBJ2-3 | -
CASSLTTTGELFF | TGTGCCAGCAGTTTAACGACTACCGGGGAGCTGTTTTTT | TRBV28 | - | TRBJ2-2 | -
CASSHSGWRGNTEAFF | TGTGCCAGCAGTCATTCCGGTTGGCGGGGGAACACTGAAGCTTTCTTT | TRBV6-2/TRBV6-3 | - | TRBJ1-1 | -
CASSLGGTVGGNTIYF | TGTGCCAGCAGCTTAGGAGGGACAGTCGGTGGAAACACCATATATTTT | TRBV7-6 | few | TRBJ1-3 | TRBD1
CASSLEWGSTDTQYF | TGTGCCAGCAGCTTGGAGTGGGGCAGCACAGATACGCAGTATTTT | TRBV5-5 | - | TRBJ2-3 | -
CASSRNAQGVYEQYF | TGTGCCAGCAGTCGTAATGCACAGGGGGTATACGAGCAGTACTTC | TRBV28 | - | TRBJ2-7 | TRBD1
CASTGLASQGEQFF | TGTGCCAGTACCGGACTAGCGTCGCAGGGTGAGCAGTTCTTC | TRBV19 | - | TRBJ2-1 | TRBD2
CASSHQPPGQGNDYGYTF | TGCGCCAGCAGCCACCAACCTCCGGGACAGGGGAATGACTATGGCTACACCTTC | TRBV5-1 | once | TRBJ1-2 | TRBD1
CASSYGGLGTGELFF | TGTGCCAGCAGTTACGGAGGGCTCGGGACCGGGGAGCTGTTTTTT | TRBV6-6 | - | TRBJ2-2 | -
CASSKHRDMGTNSPLHF | TGTGCCAGTAGCAAACACCGGGACATGGGCACCAATTCACCCCTCCACTTT | TRBV19 | - | TRBJ1-6 | -
CASSQGGFMNTEAFF | TGTGCCAGCAGCCAAGGCGGTTTTATGAACACTGAAGCTTTCTTT | TRBV3-1/TRBV3-2 | - | TRBJ1-1 | -
CASSYGYGQNTEAFF | TGTGCCAGCAGCTACGGATATGGACAGAACACTGAAGCTTTCTTT | TRBV3-1/TRBV3-2 | - | TRBJ1-1 | -
CASSLVGTSMGETQYF | TGTGCCAGCAGCTTAGTCGGGACTAGTATGGGGGAGACCCAGTACTTC | TRBV7-2 | - | TRBJ2-5 | TRBD2
CASSSPGQGYGYTF | TGTGCCAGCAGCTCCCCAGGACAGGGGTATGGCTACACCTTC | TRBV5-6 | - | TRBJ1-2 | TRBD1
CASSPSGTRGNTIYF | TGTGCCAGCTCGCCCTCAGGGACTCGCGGAAACACCATATATTTT | TRBV18 | - | TRBJ1-3 | -
CASSTLEGMVGYTF | TGCGCCAGCAGCACCCTGGAGGGTATGGTTGGCTACACCTTC | TRBV5-1 | - | TRBJ1-2 | -
CAWRRTGGVYDGYTF | TGTGCCTGGAGGAGGACAGGGGGCGTCTACGATGGCTACACCTTC | TRBV30 | - | TRBJ1-2 | TRBD1
CASSFFTQHAEAFF | TGTGCCAGCAGTTTCTTCACCCAACACGCTGAAGCTTTCTTT | TRBV28 | few | TRBJ1-1 | -
CASSQELATNEKLFF | TGTGCCAGCAGCCAAGAACTGGCAACTAATGAAAAACTGTTTTTT | TRBV3-1/TRBV3-2 | few | TRBJ1-4 | -
CASSVRGGQETQYF | TGCGCCAGCAGCGTACGGGGGGGCCAAGAGACCCAGTACTTC | TRBV4-1 | - | TRBJ2-5 | TRBD2
CASSRATVSDSPLHF | TGTGCCAGCAGCCGAGCTACAGTGTCCGATTCACCCCTCCACTTT | TRBV6-5 | - | TRBJ1-6 | -
CAISDRPAEEQYF | TGTGCCATCAGTGACCGACCGGCGGAAGAGCAGTACTTC | TRBV10-3 | - | TRBJ2-7 | -
CASTGGWTGADEQYF | TGCGCCAGCACCGGGGGCTGGACAGGGGCGGACGAGCAGTACTTC | TRBV5-1 | - | TRBJ2-7 | TRBD1
CASSLWREVGEKLFF | TGTGCCAGCAGTTTATGGAGGGAGGTAGGGGAAAAACTGTTTTTT | TRBV28 | - | TRBJ1-4 | -
CSVDTGPYEQYF | TGCAGCGTTGACACAGGGCCCTACGAGCAGTACTTC | TRBV29-1 | - | TRBJ2-7 | -
CAWSTQVDYLFQETQYF | TGTGCCTGGAGCACACAGGTGGATTATCTTTTTCAAGAGACCCAGTACTTC | TRBV30 | - | TRBJ2-5 | -
CASGPPRDRGDQPQHF | TGTGCTAGTGGGCCACCCAGGGACAGGGGGGATCAGCCCCAGCATTTT | TRBV12-5 | - | TRBJ1-5 | TRBD1
CASSPTGTANYGYTF | TGTGCCAGCAGTCCCACGGGGACAGCTAACTATGGCTACACCTTC | TRBV6-6 | - | TRBJ1-2 | TRBD1
CASSVGPLAGQGYEQYF | TGTGCCAGCAGCGTAGGACCTTTGGCCGGACAGGGGTACGAGCAGTACTTC | TRBV13 | - | TRBJ2-7 | TRBD1
CASSFAVQETQYF | TGTGCCAGCAGTTTCGCGGTCCAAGAGACCCAGTACTTC | TRBV28 | - | TRBJ2-5 | -
CASSFSTANTGELFF | TGCGCCAGCAGCTTTTCGACAGCGAACACCGGGGAGCTGTTTTTT | TRBV5-1 | - | TRBJ2-2 | -
CASSPLGGSNTEAFF | TGCGCCAGCAGCCCCCTAGGGGGTTCGAACACTGAAGCTTTCTTT | TRBV4-1 | once | TRBJ1-1 | -
CASSFRLAGAGGEQFF | TGTGCCAGCAGCTTTAGACTAGCGGGGGCTGGGGGTGAGCAGTTCTTC | TRBV5-6 | - | TRBJ2-1 | TRBD2
CASSLAGLAGEAQYF | TGTGCCAGCAGCTTGGCCGGACTAGCGGGAGAGGCGCAGTATTTT | TRBV5-4 | - | TRBJ2-3 | TRBD2
CASSIGGGSNQPQHF | TGTGCCAGTAGTATAGGAGGGGGAAGCAATCAGCCCCAGCATTTT | TRBV19 | - | TRBJ1-5 | -
CASSLAGGVINSPLHF | TGTGCCAGCAGCTTAGCTGGGGGCGTCATTAATTCACCCCTCCACTTT | TRBV7-9 | - | TRBJ1-6 | -
CASSQGTGVAEQYF | TGTGCCAGCAGCCAGGGGACAGGGGTCGCCGAGCAGTACTTC | TRBV14 | few | TRBJ2-7 | TRBD1
CASSLGESYEQYF | TGTGCCAGCAGCTTAGGTGAGTCCTACGAGCAGTACTTC | TRBV7-9 | few | TRBJ2-7 | -
CASSSTTTGTGDYGYTF | TGTGCCAGCAGTTCCACAACCACCGGGACAGGGGATTATGGCTACACCTTC | TRBV28 | - | TRBJ1-2 | TRBD1
CASSLGPLEAFF | TGTGCCAGCAGTTTGGGCCCCCTGGAAGCTTTCTTT | TRBV12-3/TRBV12-4 | - | TRBJ1-1 | -
CASSRERIGGEKLFF | TGTGCCAGCAGCCGCGAACGTATCGGGGGAGAAAAACTGTTTTTT | TRBV14 | - | TRBJ1-4 | -
CASSVQGATRENTEAFF | TGTGCCAGCAGCGTACAGGGGGCGACGAGGGAGAACACTGAAGCTTTCTTT | TRBV9 | - | TRBJ1-1 | TRBD1